The rows below give T cell receptor beta chains drawn from one sample of a study of human T cells and chemical hapten exposure. TCRdb reprocessed the RACE reads via MiXCR and lists one record per CDR3 protein. Of 65,000 to 95,000 distinct CDR3 sequences detected, around 9.4% appear once; the ten largest clones hold about 1.5%. Sample: whole blood. The receptors here all came from a female donor in good health. Some clones in this sample may be carry-over from other donors' samples. CDR3s include the opening cysteine and the closing phenylalanine or tryptophan. A D gene is named only where the DNA matches it firmly. The size entry is marked missing in some rows and otherwise reads once, few, many or a size class.

clone size: few
J gene: TRBJ1-6
D gene: NA
V gene: TRBV15
CDR3 protein: CATSRDLQRQQSSYNSPLHF
CDR3 DNA: TGTGCCACCAGCAGAGATCTACAAAGGCAACAGAGCTCCTATAATTCACCCCTCCACTTT

clone size: NA
J gene: TRBJ1-1
D gene: NA
V gene: TRBV12-2
CDR3 protein: CASRFIFEAFF
CDR3 DNA: TGTGCAAGTCGCTTCATCTTTGAAGCTTTCTTT

clone size: few
J gene: TRBJ2-3
D gene: NA
V gene: TRBV5-1
CDR3 protein: CASSPGTGTDTQYF
CDR3 DNA: TGCGCCAGCAGCCCAGGGACTGGCACAGATACGCAGTATTTT

clone size: medium-sized
J gene: TRBJ1-1
D gene: NA
V gene: TRBV20-1
CDR3 protein: CSAREGVTEAFF
CDR3 DNA: TGCAGTGCTAGAGAGGGGGTCACTGAAGCTTTCTTT

clone size: many
J gene: TRBJ1-1
D gene: NA
V gene: TRBV18
CDR3 protein: CASSPGDRDNTEAFF
CDR3 DNA: TGTGCCAGCTCACCTGGTGACAGAGACAACACTGAAGCTTTCTTT

clone size: NA
J gene: TRBJ2-7
D gene: TRBD1
V gene: TRBV5-1
CDR3 protein: CASSMHRGEQYF
CDR3 DNA: TGCGCCAGCAGCATGCACAGGGGCGAGCAGTACTTC

clone size: many
J gene: TRBJ2-2
D gene: NA
V gene: TRBV18
CDR3 protein: CASSPRFSEELFF
CDR3 DNA: TGTGCCAGCTCACCACGGTTTAGCGAGGAGCTGTTTTTT

clone size: many
J gene: TRBJ2-6
D gene: NA
V gene: TRBV4-1
CDR3 protein: CASSQASSGANVLTF
CDR3 DNA: TGCGCCAGCAGCCAAGCGAGCTCTGGGGCCAACGTCCTGACTTTC

clone size: many
J gene: TRBJ2-3
D gene: NA
V gene: TRBV20-1
CDR3 protein: CSASSPGTDTQYF
CDR3 DNA: TGCAGTGCTAGTTCGCCGGGCACAGATACGCAGTATTTT

clone size: few
J gene: TRBJ2-7
D gene: TRBD1
V gene: TRBV28
CDR3 protein: CASSLRGQRFYEQYF
CDR3 DNA: TGTGCCAGCAGTCTCAGGGGGCAGCGGTTTTACGAGCAGTACTTC

clone size: many
J gene: TRBJ1-6
D gene: NA
V gene: TRBV7-2
CDR3 protein: CASSLIRDSPLHF
CDR3 DNA: TGTGCCAGCAGCCTAATCAGGGATTCACCCCTCCACTTT

clone size: many
J gene: TRBJ1-5
D gene: TRBD1
V gene: TRBV13
CDR3 protein: CASSSATGGGNQPQHF
CDR3 DNA: TGTGCCAGCAGCTCGGCCACAGGGGGTGGCAATCAGCCCCAGCATTTT

clone size: NA
J gene: TRBJ2-7
D gene: TRBD2
V gene: TRBV5-4
CDR3 protein: CASSFAGGPLEQYF
CDR3 DNA: TGTGCCAGCAGCTTTGCGGGGGGCCCTCTCGAGCAGTACTTC

clone size: NA
J gene: TRBJ1-3
D gene: NA
V gene: TRBV18
CDR3 protein: CASSQDTGDSGNTIYF
CDR3 DNA: TGTGCCAGCTCTCAAGATACAGGCGACTCTGGAAACACCATATATTTT

clone size: many
J gene: TRBJ2-3
D gene: NA
V gene: TRBV5-1
CDR3 protein: CASSFGGFSTDTQYF
CDR3 DNA: TGCGCCAGCAGCTTTGGGGGGTTCAGCACAGATACGCAGTATTTT

clone size: many
J gene: TRBJ2-3
D gene: TRBD2
V gene: TRBV12-3/TRBV12-4
CDR3 protein: CASTLWVAGLGDTQYF
CDR3 DNA: TGTGCCAGCACCCTTTGGGTAGCGGGGTTGGGAGATACGCAGTATTTT

clone size: many
J gene: TRBJ1-1
D gene: NA
V gene: TRBV7-2
CDR3 protein: CASSLQQGGTEAFF
CDR3 DNA: TGTGCCAGCAGCTTACAACAGGGCGGGACTGAAGCTTTCTTT

clone size: many
J gene: TRBJ2-7
D gene: NA
V gene: TRBV6-2/TRBV6-3
CDR3 protein: CASNLKTPRGLGEQYF
CDR3 DNA: TGTGCCAGCAACTTAAAGACACCTCGTGGTTTGGGAGAGCAGTACTTC

clone size: few
J gene: TRBJ2-7
D gene: NA
V gene: TRBV3-2
CDR3 protein: CASSLMQGSYEQYF
CDR3 DNA: TGTGCCAGCAGCCTCATGCAGGGGTCCTACGAGCAGTACTTC

clone size: NA
J gene: TRBJ2-1
D gene: NA
V gene: TRBV5-1
CDR3 protein: CASSYQPTAGSINEQFF
CDR3 DNA: TGCGCCAGCAGTTATCAACCGACGGCAGGGTCTATCAATGAGCAGTTCTTC

clone size: many
J gene: TRBJ1-1
D gene: NA
V gene: TRBV12-3/TRBV12-4
CDR3 protein: CASSLVPGNTEAFF
CDR3 DNA: TGTGCCAGCAGTTTAGTTCCAGGGAACACTGAAGCTTTCTTT

clone size: many
J gene: TRBJ2-7
D gene: TRBD1
V gene: TRBV10-3
CDR3 protein: CAISGTGDSYEQYF
CDR3 DNA: TGTGCCATCAGTGGGACAGGCGATTCCTACGAGCAGTACTTC

clone size: many
J gene: TRBJ1-3
D gene: TRBD1
V gene: TRBV29-1
CDR3 protein: CSVETGGLGNTIYF
CDR3 DNA: TGCAGCGTGGAAACAGGGGGCCTTGGAAACACCATATATTTT

clone size: many
J gene: TRBJ2-6
D gene: NA
V gene: TRBV5-1
CDR3 protein: CASSVAGAYSGANVLTF
CDR3 DNA: TGCGCCAGCAGCGTAGCCGGGGCATACTCTGGGGCCAACGTCCTGACTTTC

clone size: many
J gene: TRBJ1-1
D gene: NA
V gene: TRBV30
CDR3 protein: CAWGSGAGDTEAFF
CDR3 DNA: TGTGCCTGGGGATCAGGGGCGGGGGACACTGAAGCTTTCTTT

clone size: NA
J gene: TRBJ1-1
D gene: NA
V gene: TRBV29-1
CDR3 protein: CSVSQTGLDEAFF
CDR3 DNA: TGCAGCGTGTCCCAGACAGGCCTGGATGAAGCTTTCTTT

clone size: NA
J gene: TRBJ1-5
D gene: NA
V gene: TRBV3-1
CDR3 protein: CASSRDGSNQPQHF
CDR3 DNA: TGTGCCAGCAGCCGGGACGGTAGCAATCAGCCCCAGCATTTT

clone size: NA
J gene: TRBJ2-7
D gene: TRBD1
V gene: TRBV6-5
CDR3 protein: CASSYSMMGDRAYEQYF
CDR3 DNA: TGTGCCAGCAGTTACTCGATGATGGGGGACAGAGCCTACGAGCAGTACTTC

clone size: once
J gene: TRBJ1-6
D gene: NA
V gene: TRBV7-8
CDR3 protein: CASSPLRSPLHF
CDR3 DNA: TGTGCCAGCAGCCCATTAAGGTCACCCCTCCACTTT

clone size: many
J gene: TRBJ1-2
D gene: NA
V gene: TRBV5-5
CDR3 protein: CASSSDSNYGYTF
CDR3 DNA: TGTGCCAGCAGCTCTGACAGCAACTATGGCTACACCTTC

clone size: many
J gene: TRBJ1-4
D gene: NA
V gene: TRBV7-2
CDR3 protein: CASSLAGTGLRKLFF
CDR3 DNA: TGTGCCAGCAGCTTAGCCGGGACGGGGCTAAGAAAACTGTTTTTT

clone size: NA
J gene: TRBJ1-1
D gene: NA
V gene: TRBV5-5
CDR3 protein: CANGLQGVSGTEAFF
CDR3 DNA: TGTGCCAACGGCCTCCAGGGAGTTTCTGGAACTGAAGCTTTCTTT

clone size: NA
J gene: TRBJ2-7
D gene: TRBD1
V gene: TRBV4-3
CDR3 protein: CASSLGQGSYEQYF
CDR3 DNA: TGCGCCAGCAGCCTCGGACAGGGTTCCTACGAGCAGTACTTC

clone size: many
J gene: TRBJ2-1
D gene: NA
V gene: TRBV4-2
CDR3 protein: CASSQDSFNEQFF
CDR3 DNA: TGTGCCAGCAGCCAAGATAGCTTTAATGAGCAGTTCTTC

clone size: few
J gene: TRBJ1-1
D gene: NA
V gene: TRBV7-9
CDR3 protein: CALSNQNTEAFF
CDR3 DNA: TGTGCCCTTTCTAACCAGAACACTGAAGCTTTCTTT